This T cell receptor beta chain was obtained from a study of monozygotic twins with inflammatory bowel disease. Notes on the study in general: Between concordant and discordant twins, repertoire similarity failed to differ, a result that limited power may explain. Compared with healthy twins, IBD patients shared fewer clonotypes with others, especially with disease activity.

CDR1 DFQATT and CDR2 SNEGSKA come from the germline V gene (reference sequence). CDR3 length: 14 amino acids. On this clonotype itself: No antigen is known for it.

TCRdb reprocessed the 5' RACE reads and stores each CDR3 protein as one record, lacking DNA. The sample table sets out approximately 150,000 distinct CDR3 sequences. This receptor was taken from a human donor with ulcerative colitis or Crohn's disease, or a healthy co-twin of an affected twin (not recorded which). The sample taken for sequencing was blood. The chain combines TRBV20-1 with TRBJ2-5; checking the TCRdb D call of TRBD1 is not possible without DNA. The CDR3 protein is CSATTGGNGETQYF.